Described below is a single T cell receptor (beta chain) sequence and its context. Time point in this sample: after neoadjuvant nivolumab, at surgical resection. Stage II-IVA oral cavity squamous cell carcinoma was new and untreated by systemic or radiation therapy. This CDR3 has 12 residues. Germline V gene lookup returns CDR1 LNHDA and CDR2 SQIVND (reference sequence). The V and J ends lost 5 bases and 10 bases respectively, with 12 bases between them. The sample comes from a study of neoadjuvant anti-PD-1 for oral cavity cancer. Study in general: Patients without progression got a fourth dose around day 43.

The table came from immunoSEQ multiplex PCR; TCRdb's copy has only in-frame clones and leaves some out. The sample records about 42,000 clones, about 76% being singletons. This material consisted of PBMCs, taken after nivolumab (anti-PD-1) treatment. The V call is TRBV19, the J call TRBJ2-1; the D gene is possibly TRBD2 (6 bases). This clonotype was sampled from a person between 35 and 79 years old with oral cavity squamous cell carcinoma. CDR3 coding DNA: TGTGCCAGTAGTCCCACTAGCCTGGAGCAGTTCTTC. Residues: CASSPTSLEQFF.